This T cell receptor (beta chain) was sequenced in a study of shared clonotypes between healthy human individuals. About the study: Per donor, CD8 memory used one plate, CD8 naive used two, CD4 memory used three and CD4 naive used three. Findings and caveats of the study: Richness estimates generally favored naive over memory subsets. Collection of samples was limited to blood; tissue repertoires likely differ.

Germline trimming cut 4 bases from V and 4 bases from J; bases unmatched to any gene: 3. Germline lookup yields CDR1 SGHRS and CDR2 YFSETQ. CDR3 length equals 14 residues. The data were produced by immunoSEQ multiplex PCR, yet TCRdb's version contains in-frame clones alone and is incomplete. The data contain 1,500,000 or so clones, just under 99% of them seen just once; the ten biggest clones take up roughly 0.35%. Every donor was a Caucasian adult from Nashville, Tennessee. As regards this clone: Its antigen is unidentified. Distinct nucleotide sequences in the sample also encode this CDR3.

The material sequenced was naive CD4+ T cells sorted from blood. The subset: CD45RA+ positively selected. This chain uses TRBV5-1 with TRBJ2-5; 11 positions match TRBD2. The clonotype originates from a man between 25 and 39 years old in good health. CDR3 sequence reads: CASSQGLAGETQYF. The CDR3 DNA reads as TGCGCCAGCAGCCAAGGACTAGCGGGAGAGACCCAGTACTTC.